This T cell receptor (beta chain) was captured in a study of beta chain features in type 1 diabetes. Study-wide findings and caveats: Significant though moderate, a shortening of TCRB CDR3s appeared in all four CD4+ subsets of Type 1 diabetes patients. Among patients, naive, central memory and Treg TCRB repertoires appeared more similar than among healthy donors.

This clone was recorded only once. The target antigen is unknown. Expressed TCRB transcripts were sequenced because the entire RNA isolate underwent reverse transcription. Method: immunoSEQ multiplex PCR; TCRdb's copy keeps in-frame clones and lacks some. Of approximately 400,000 clones in the sample, about 14% were seen once. Germline CDR1 MGHRA, CDR2 YSYEKL. Germline trimming cut 0 bases from V and 6 bases from J; bases unmatched to any gene: 5. This CDR3 spans 16 amino acids. The sequence was collected from a young woman in good health. This sequence joins TRBV4-1 and TRBJ2-1, with 10 bases that match TRBD2. Source material: naive CD4+ T cells from blood. CDR3: CASSQERLAGVNEQFF. The CDR3 coding sequence is TGCGCCAGCAGCCAAGAAAGGCTAGCGGGAGTCAATGAGCAGTTCTTC.